This TCR beta chain was obtained from a study of T cell responses to AZD1222 COVID-19 vaccine. Germline assignment: CDR1 SQVTM and CDR2 ANQGSEA. Between the trimmed V and J ends, which lost 7 bases and 2 bases, there was a span of 8 bases. This CDR3 contains 11 residues. Sequencing was performed with immunoSEQ multiplex PCR; in TCRdb, only in-frame clones are kept and a portion is missing. The sample yields about 120,000 clones, 92% seen once. V and J are TRBV29-1 and TRBJ1-1; D not resolved. This specimen consisted of peripheral blood, obtained 28 days after the second AZD1222 dose. The sequence was collected from an adult who received the AZD1222 COVID-19 vaccine. CDR3 in DNA: TGCAGCGCCAGAATAAACACTGAAGCTTTCTTT. Encoded protein: CSARINTEAFF.